The subject of this entry is one T cell receptor (beta chain). Its antigen is not known. The CDR3 loop spans 13 amino acids. With 9 bases removed from V and 0 bases from J, the gap between germline ends came to 11 bases. CDR1 KGHDR and CDR2 SFDVKD come from the germline V gene. The record originates from a study of blood T cells in healthy people across ages. General observations from the study: Total diversity from one million sequenced T cells was likely underestimated. PBMCs left unsorted prevented a conclusive naive versus antigen-experienced comparison. As naive T cell percentage varied, TCR beta diversity correlated strongly with it.

The second PCR ran roughly 7 to 12 cycles with a sample-barcoded 5' primer and J-beta primers. Every sample produced at least 2.5 million CDR3-containing paired-end reads. Each CDR3 protein is one row after TCRdb ran MiXCR on the 5' RACE reads. The sample contains approximately 830,000 distinct CDR3 sequences, roughly 60% of which appear only once. The chain has TRBV24-1 and TRBJ2-7; a weak D match, TRBD2 (5 bases). The sequenced material came from blood. The sequence came from a young man in good health. The CDR3 reads CATAAGNSYEQYF. The CDR3 DNA reads TGTGCCACCGCCGCCGGGAACTCCTACGAGCAGTACTTC.